The rows below give T cell receptor beta chains drawn from one sample of a study of T cell changes during pregnancy in multiple sclerosis. The protocol was immunoSEQ multiplex PCR, while the TCRdb copy is restricted to in-frame clones and leaves out a portion. The sample yields roughly 110,000 clones, 85% to 95% seen once. The sequenced sample was peripheral blood, obtained in the third trimester of pregnancy. The receptors were gathered from a female donor in good health, enrolled as a control in a pregnancy study. CDR3s include the opening cysteine and the closing phenylalanine or tryptophan. Each record gives: V gene, CDR3 length, J gene, clone size, D gene, CDR3 DNA, CDR3 protein. The D gene is left open where the match is weak. Only part of the rows carry a size: once, few, many, or a class if the clone is expanded.

TRBV27	16	TRBJ1-6	-	TRBD1	TGTGCCAGCAGTTTCCTCCCGGGACAGCTCAATTCACCCCTCCACTTT	CASSFLPGQLNSPLHF
TRBV10-3	16	TRBJ2-7	-	TRBD1	TGTGCCATCAGTGACGCACAGGGGGTTCGTCTGTACGAGCAGTACTTC	CAISDAQGVRLYEQYF
TRBV5-4	14	TRBJ2-2	-	-	TGTGCCAGCAGCCCGACAGTGAACACCGGGGAGCTGTTTTTT	CASSPTVNTGELFF
TRBV28	16	TRBJ1-1	-	TRBD1	TGTGCCAGCAGCACCACCCCGGGACAGACGAACACTGAAGCTTTCTTT	CASSTTPGQTNTEAFF
TRBV7-9	16	TRBJ2-1	few	TRBD1	TGTGCCAGCAGCGCACTTCAGCCCGGGACAGTAAATGAGCAGTTCTTC	CASSALQPGTVNEQFF
TRBV5-1	13	TRBJ1-1	-	-	TGCGCCAGCAGCATCGGACAGAACACTGAAGCTTTCTTT	CASSIGQNTEAFF
TRBV5-5	17	TRBJ2-2	-	TRBD2	TGTGCCAGCAGCTTGTTAGCGTCTAGCGGGGACACCGGGGAGCTGTTTTTT	CASSLLASSGDTGELFF
TRBV19	14	TRBJ1-2	-	-	TGTGCCAGTAGCCCCGGGGCGGGATCTGGGGGCTACACCTTC	CASSPGAGSGGYTF
TRBV9	15	TRBJ1-6	-	TRBD1	TGTGCCAGCAGCGCTCAGGACAGGGGTAATTCACCCCTCCACTTT	CASSAQDRGNSPLHF
TRBV19	13	TRBJ1-1	-	-	TGTGCCAGTAGTGCTACAGCGAACACTGAAGCTTTCTTT	CASSATANTEAFF
TRBV29-1	13	TRBJ2-3	-	-	TGCAGCGTTGACCCCCAGATCACAGATACGCAGTATTTT	CSVDPQITDTQYF
TRBV6-6	15	TRBJ1-2	-	-	TGTGCCAGCAGCCCTTGGACAGACTCTAACTATGGCTACACCTTC	CASSPWTDSNYGYTF
TRBV5-1	13	TRBJ1-2	-	TRBD1	TGCGCCAGCAGTACCGGGACAGGGGACGGCTACACCTTC	CASSTGTGDGYTF
TRBV11-3	17	TRBJ2-7	-	TRBD1	TGTGCCAGCAGCTTATTTCAATCCGGACAGGGGGCTTACGAGCAGTACTTC	CASSLFQSGQGAYEQYF
TRBV5-4	13	TRBJ1-2	-	TRBD1	TGTGCCAGCAGTTCGACAGGGTCCTATGGCTACACCTTC	CASSSTGSYGYTF
TRBV30	12	TRBJ1-2	-	-	TGTGCCTGGAGTGTAGGATCGCGGGGCTACACCTTC	CAWSVGSRGYTF
TRBV19	14	TRBJ2-3	-	TRBD2	TGTGCCAGTACCCCAGGCGGGGGACCAGATACGCAGTATTTT	CASTPGGGPDTQYF
TRBV9	16	TRBJ1-1	once	-	TGTGCCAGCAGATCGACGGGGATTAGCGGGAACACTGAAGCTTTCTTT	CASRSTGISGNTEAFF
TRBV5-5	13	TRBJ1-2	-	-	TGTGCCAGCAGCTGGACTATGCACTATGGCTACACCTTC	CASSWTMHYGYTF
TRBV7-8	14	TRBJ2-3	-	TRBD2	TGTGCCAGCAGCCCGCGGACTAGCGGGGGTACGCAGTATTTT	CASSPRTSGGTQYF